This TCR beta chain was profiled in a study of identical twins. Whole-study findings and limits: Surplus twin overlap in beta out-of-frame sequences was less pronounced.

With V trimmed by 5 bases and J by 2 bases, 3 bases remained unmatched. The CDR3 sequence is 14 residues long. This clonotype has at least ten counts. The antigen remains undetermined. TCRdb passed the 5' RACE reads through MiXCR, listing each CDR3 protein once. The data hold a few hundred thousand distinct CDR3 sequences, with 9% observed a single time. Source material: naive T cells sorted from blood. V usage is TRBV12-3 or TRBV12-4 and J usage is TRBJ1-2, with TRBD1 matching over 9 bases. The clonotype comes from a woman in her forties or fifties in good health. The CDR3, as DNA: TGTGCCAGCAGTCCTGGGACAGGGAACTATGGCTACACCTTC. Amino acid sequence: CASSPGTGNYGYTF.